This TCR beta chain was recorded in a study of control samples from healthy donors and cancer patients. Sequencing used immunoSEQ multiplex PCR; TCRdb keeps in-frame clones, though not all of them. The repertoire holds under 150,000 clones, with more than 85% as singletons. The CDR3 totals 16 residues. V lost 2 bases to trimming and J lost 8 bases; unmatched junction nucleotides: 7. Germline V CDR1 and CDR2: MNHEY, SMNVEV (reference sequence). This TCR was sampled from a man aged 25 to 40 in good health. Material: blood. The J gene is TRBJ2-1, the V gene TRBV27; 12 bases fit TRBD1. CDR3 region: CASSLVRDRGPDEQFF. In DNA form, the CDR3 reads TGTGCCAGCAGTTTAGTCCGGGACAGGGGGCCCGATGAGCAGTTCTTC.